This T cell receptor beta chain came from a study of CD4 T cells in relation to SARS-CoV-2 and coronaviruses. Concerning this clone: Its antigen is currently unknown.

Overall study results and limits: In around 63% of donors, memory CD4+ clonotypes crossrecognized SARS-CoV-2 and at least one common cold coronavirus spike. SARS-CoV-2-driven expansion was significantly weaker in crossreactive than monoreactive clones.

The germline CDR1 and CDR2 sequences are SGHRS and YFSETQ. Trimming at V came to 4 bases and at J to 3 bases, leaving 3 bases not matched to a gene. CDR3 length: 15 residues. Profiled with immunoSEQ multiplex PCR; TCRdb holds only in-frame clones, not every one. The sample shows 58,000 or so clones, 92% of them seen only once. The TCR originated in an adult with COVID-19. Sequenced material: naive CD4+ T cells from PBMCs. The subset denotes: naive CD4+ T cells isolated by negative enrichment. The V gene is TRBV5-1, the J gene TRBJ2-1, with 11 bases fitting TRBD2. This CDR3 is CASSIGTSGYNEQFF. The CDR3, as DNA: TGCGCCAGCAGCATAGGGACTAGCGGCTACAATGAGCAGTTCTTC.